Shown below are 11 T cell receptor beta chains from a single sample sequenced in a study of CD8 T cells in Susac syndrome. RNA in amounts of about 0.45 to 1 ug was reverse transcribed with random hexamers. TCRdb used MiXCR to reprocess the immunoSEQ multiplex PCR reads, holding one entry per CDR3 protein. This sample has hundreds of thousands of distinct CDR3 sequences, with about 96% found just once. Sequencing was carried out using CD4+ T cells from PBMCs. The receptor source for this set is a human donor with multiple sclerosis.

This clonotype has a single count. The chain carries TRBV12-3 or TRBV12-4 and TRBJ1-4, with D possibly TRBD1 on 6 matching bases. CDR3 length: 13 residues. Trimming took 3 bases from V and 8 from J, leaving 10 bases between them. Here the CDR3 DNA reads TGTGCCAGCAGTTTCGGGGGCCGGGAAAAACTGTTTTTT. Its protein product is CASSFGGREKLFF.

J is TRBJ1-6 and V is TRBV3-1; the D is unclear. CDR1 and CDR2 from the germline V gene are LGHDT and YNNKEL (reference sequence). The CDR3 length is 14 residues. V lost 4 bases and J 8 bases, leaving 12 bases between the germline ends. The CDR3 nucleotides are TGTGCCAGCAGCCGGAGCGACTCGGATTCACCCCTCCACTTT. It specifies CASSRSDSDSPLHF.

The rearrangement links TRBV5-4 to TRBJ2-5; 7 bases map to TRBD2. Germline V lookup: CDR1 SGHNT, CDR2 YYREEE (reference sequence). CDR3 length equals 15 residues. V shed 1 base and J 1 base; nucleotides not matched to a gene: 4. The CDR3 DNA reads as TGTGCCAGCAGCTTGATCCCTAGCGGCCAAGAGACCCAGTACTTC. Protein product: CASSLIPSGQETQYF.

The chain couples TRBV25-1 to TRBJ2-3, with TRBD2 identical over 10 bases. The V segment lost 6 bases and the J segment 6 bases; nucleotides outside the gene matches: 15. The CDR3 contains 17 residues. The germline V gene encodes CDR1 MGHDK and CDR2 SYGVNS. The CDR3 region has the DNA TGTGCCAGCAGCCCCCCCCCGGGTAGCGGGGGGAGTGATACGCAGTATTTT. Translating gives CASSPPPGSGGSDTQYF. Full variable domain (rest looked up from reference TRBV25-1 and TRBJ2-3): EADIYQTPRYLVIGTGKKITLECSQTMGHDKMYWYQQDPGMELHLIHYSYGVNSTEKGDLSSESTVSRIRTEHFPLTLESARPSHTSQYLCASSPPPGSGGSDTQYFGPGTRLTVL.

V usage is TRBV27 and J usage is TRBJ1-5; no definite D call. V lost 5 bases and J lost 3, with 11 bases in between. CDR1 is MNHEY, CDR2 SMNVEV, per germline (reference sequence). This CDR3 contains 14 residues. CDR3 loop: CASSLTGDNQPQHF. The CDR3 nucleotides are TGTGCCAGCAGTCTAACCGGGGACAATCAGCCCCAGCATTTT.

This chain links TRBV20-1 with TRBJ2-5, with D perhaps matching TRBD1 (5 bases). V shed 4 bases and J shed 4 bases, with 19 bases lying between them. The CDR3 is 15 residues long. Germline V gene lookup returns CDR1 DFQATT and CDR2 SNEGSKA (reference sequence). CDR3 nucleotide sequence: TGCAGTGCTACTCCTCATTTGGCAGGGCGAGAGACCCAGTACTTC. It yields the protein CSATPHLAGRETQYF.

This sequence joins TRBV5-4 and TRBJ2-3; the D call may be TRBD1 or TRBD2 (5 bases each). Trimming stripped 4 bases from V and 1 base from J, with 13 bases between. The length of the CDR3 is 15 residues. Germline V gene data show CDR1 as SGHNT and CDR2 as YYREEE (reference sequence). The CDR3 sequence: CASSKPGPGTDTQYF. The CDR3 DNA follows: TGTGCCAGCAGCAAACCGGGGCCGGGCACAGATACGCAGTATTTT.

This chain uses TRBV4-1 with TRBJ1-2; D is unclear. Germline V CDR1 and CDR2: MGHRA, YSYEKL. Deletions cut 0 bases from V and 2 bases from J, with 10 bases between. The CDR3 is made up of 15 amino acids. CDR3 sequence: CASSQDWPLNYGYTF. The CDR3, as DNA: TGCGCCAGCAGCCAAGATTGGCCCTTGAACTATGGCTACACCTTC.

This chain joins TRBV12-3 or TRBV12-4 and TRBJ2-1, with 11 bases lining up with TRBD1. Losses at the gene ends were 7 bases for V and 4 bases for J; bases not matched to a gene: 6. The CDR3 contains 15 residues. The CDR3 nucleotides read TGTGCCAGCATTAACCGGGACAGGGGGTACAATGAGCAGTTCTTC. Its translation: CASINRDRGYNEQFF.

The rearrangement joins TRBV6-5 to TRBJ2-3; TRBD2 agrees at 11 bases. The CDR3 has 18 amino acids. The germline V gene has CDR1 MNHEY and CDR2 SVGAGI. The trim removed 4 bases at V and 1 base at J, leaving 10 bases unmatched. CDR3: CASSLPGLADPRTDTQYF. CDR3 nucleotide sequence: TGTGCCAGCAGTTTGCCGGGACTAGCGGATCCCCGCACAGATACGCAGTATTTT.

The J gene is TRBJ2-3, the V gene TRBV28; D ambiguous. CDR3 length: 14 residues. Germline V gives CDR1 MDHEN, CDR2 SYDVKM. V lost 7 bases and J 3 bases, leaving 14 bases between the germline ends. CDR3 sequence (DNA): TGTGCCAGCAAGCAGAGACGGGTAACAGATACGCAGTATTTT. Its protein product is CASKQRRVTDTQYF.